This section outlines one T cell receptor (beta chain) sequence together with its context. Its antigen remains unknown. These data belong to a study of T cell repertoires in cytomegalovirus infection. Study-level results: People with CMV and the relevant HLA were identified by cumulative public TCR beta family frequency.

In TCRdb, the reads were re-called with MiXCR into one record per CDR3 protein. Among around 170,000 distinct CDR3 sequences listed, about 15% were seen once. The sequence derives from a human donor in good health (CMV status not recorded). Some clones in this sample may be carry-over from other donors' samples. The sequencing sample was made of CD8+ T cells from PBMCs.

In DNA form, the CDR3 reads TGCAGCGTTGAGTTTGCGGGAGCCTACGAGCAGTACTTC. It is translated as CSVEFAGAYEQYF. The chain uses TRBV29-1 and TRBJ2-7; 7 nucleotides agree with TRBD2. This CDR3 has 13 residues. CDR1 and CDR2 (germline): SQVTM, ANQGSEA. After removal of 3 bases from V and 2 bases from J, the junction contained 4 bases not matched to a gene.